This entry lists 8 T cell receptor beta chains sequenced from one sample in a study of blood T cell repertoires in COVID-19. Repertoires were generated with immunoSEQ multiplex PCR, while TCRdb's copy carries only in-frame clones and drops some. The profile shows about 410,000 clones, 89% of them singletons. The specimen was PBMCs or T cells enriched from blood (not recorded which). These TCRs come from a woman in her twenties or thirties who had recovered from COVID-19.

The rearrangement uses TRBV28 and TRBJ2-7, with a weak D call TRBD1 (5 bases). V was trimmed by 3 bases and J by 2 bases, leaving 17 bases between them. Germline loops: CDR1 MDHEN, CDR2 SYDVKM. The CDR3 totals 16 residues. CDR3 region: CASSFSGDRPTYEQYF. The CDR3 DNA reads as TGTGCCAGCAGTTTTTCTGGTGACAGACCAACCTACGAGCAGTACTTC.

The chain uses TRBV6-5 and TRBJ2-5; maybe TRBD2 (7 bases). Trimming shortened V by 7 bases and J by 4 bases, and 16 bases separated the two germline ends. The CDR3 is made up of 14 amino acids. CDR1 is MNHEY, CDR2 SVGAGI, per germline. For the CDR3, the DNA is TGTGCCAGCAAAAAGAGGGGGGGGTCAGAGACCCAGTACTTC. Translating gives CASKKRGGSETQYF.

This rearrangement joins TRBV28 to TRBJ1-3; the D gene is possibly TRBD1 (5 bases). V lost 2 bases and J 3 bases, leaving 14 bases between the germline ends. The CDR3 is 16 amino acids. Germline V lookup: CDR1 MDHEN, CDR2 SYDVKM. The CDR3 DNA reads as TGTGCCAGCAGTTTAATAACGGGGGGTCATGGAAACACCATATATTTT. Translating it yields CASSLITGGHGNTIYF.

The rearrangement joins TRBV5-6 to TRBJ1-4; D gene unclear. Deletions cut 3 bases from V and 10 bases from J, with 25 bases between. CDR1 and CDR2 from the germline V gene are SGHDT and YYEEEE. The CDR3 contains 17 residues. The CDR3 region is CASSSWGSPGAAVKLFF. Written as DNA, the CDR3 is TGTGCCAGCAGCTCTTGGGGTTCTCCGGGAGCTGCGGTAAAACTGTTTTTT.

This rearrangement joins TRBV18 to TRBJ2-1, with D tentatively TRBD2 (5 bases). Looked up from germline, CDR1 is KGHSH and CDR2 is LQKENI. This CDR3 is built from 18 residues. Trimming removed 0 bases from V and 6 bases from J, with 21 bases in between. CDR3 in amino acids: CASSPPATLGSLGNEQFF. The CDR3 nucleotides read TGTGCCAGCTCACCACCGGCTACACTAGGATCGTTAGGCAATGAGCAGTTCTTC.

J is TRBJ2-7 and V is TRBV6-5; 12 nucleotides match TRBD2. Unmatched junction bases numbered 5, after V lost 6 bases and J lost 5 bases. CDR1 is MNHEY and CDR2 is SVGAGI in the germline V gene. CDR3 length: 14 residues. This CDR3 is CASRMTSGGNEQYF. The CDR3 region has the DNA TGTGCCAGCAGAATGACTAGCGGGGGTAACGAGCAGTACTTC.

The rearrangement joins TRBV25-1 to TRBJ2-5; tentatively, D is TRBD2 (5 bases). The V gene's germline CDR1 is MGHDK and CDR2 SYGVNS. This CDR3 is built from 12 residues. Trimming shortened V by 5 bases and J by 2 bases, and 6 bases separated the two germline ends. In DNA, the CDR3 is TGTGCCAGCAGTCGGACTCAAGAGACCCAGTACTTC. It is translated as CASSRTQETQYF. The full variable domain, completed using reference TRBV25-1 and TRBJ2-5, is EADIYQTPRYLVIGTGKKITLECSQTMGHDKMYWYQQDPGMELHLIHYSYGVNSTEKGDLSSESTVSRIRTEHFPLTLESARPSHTSQYLCASSRTQETQYFGPGTRLLVL.

This chain links TRBV20-1 with TRBJ1-2; 9 positions match TRBD1. The CDR3 contains 14 residues. The V segment lost 3 bases and the J segment 8 bases; nucleotides outside the gene matches: 10. In germline, CDR1 is DFQATT, CDR2 SNEGSKA (reference sequence). The DNA for the CDR3 is TGCAGTGCTAGTCAGGACAGGGGAAGGGCCGGCTACACCTTC. It is translated as CSASQDRGRAGYTF.